The 15 T cell receptor beta chains reported below all come from one sample, sequenced in a study of vaccination effects on CD4 cells after COVID-19. These receptors' antigens are unknown. Only in-frame clones appear in the TCRdb table, and some are missing; sequencing was by immunoSEQ multiplex PCR. The table includes over 80,000 clones, roughly 73% detected once. Sequencing followed a ViraFEST assay step that expanded antigen-specific CD4+ T cells with viral peptide pools. With more than 9 days of culture completed, CD4+ T cells were isolated. The vaccine given was either BNT162b2 or mRNA-1273, in two doses. Sequenced material: CD4+ T cells from PBMCs cultured with HCoV-OC43 spike peptides, taken after COVID-19 vaccination. Regarding subset: HCoV-OC43 spike overlapping peptide pool stimulation. The source is a human donor who received a COVID-19 vaccine.

This chain uses TRBV28 with TRBJ2-3, with D perhaps being TRBD1 or TRBD2 (5 bases each). This CDR3 spans 15 amino acids. Germline V gene data show CDR1 as MDHEN and CDR2 as SYDVKM. Trimming removed 2 bases at V and 2 bases at J, with 11 bases between. The CDR3 loop is CASSLVGENTDTQYF. In DNA form, the CDR3 reads TGTGCCAGCAGTTTAGTGGGGGAGAACACAGATACGCAGTATTTT.

V gene TRBV10-2 combines with J gene TRBJ1-5, with D unresolved. Deletions cut 2 bases from V and 9 bases from J, with 8 bases between. Looked up from germline, CDR1 is WSHSY and CDR2 is SAAADI. The CDR3 consists of 12 residues. The CDR3 nucleotides read TGCGCCAGCAGTGAGAATGCTCCGCCCCAGCATTTT. Its protein is CASSENAPPQHF.

This sequence joins TRBV19 and TRBJ1-2; 9 positions agree with TRBD1. The CDR3 is 16 amino acids. Looked up from germline, CDR1 is LNHDA and CDR2 is SQIVND (reference sequence). The V and J ends lost 3 bases and 3 bases, in that order; junction bases with no gene match: 8. In DNA form, the CDR3 reads TGTGCCAGTAGTATGGGGGGACAGGGTCGGGACTATGGCTACACCTTC. Residues: CASSMGGQGRDYGYTF.

The CDR3: CASTGGRGHWKTQYF. CDR3 sequence (DNA): TGTGCCAGCACCGGGGGCAGGGGGCATTGGAAGACCCAGTACTTC. The chain couples TRBV28 to TRBJ2-5; 8 positions agree with TRBD1. V was pared by 7 bases and J by 6 bases, with 13 bases of the junction left unmatched. From germline, CDR1 is MDHEN and CDR2 SYDVKM. The CDR3 runs to 15 residues.

The J gene is TRBJ1-5, the V gene TRBV2, with D unclear. Germline CDR1 is SNHLY and CDR2 is FYNNEI. CDR3 length: 13 residues. Trimming removed 1 base at V and 3 bases at J, with 4 bases between. The CDR3 nucleotides read TGTGCCAGCAGTGAAGGGCCCAATCAGCCCCAGCATTTT. It codes for CASSEGPNQPQHF.

The rearrangement joins TRBV3-1 (or the pseudogene TRBV3-2) to TRBJ2-2; possible D gene TRBD2, 6 bases. Germline loops: CDR1 LGHDT, CDR2 YNNKEL (reference sequence). The CDR3 runs 14 residues. Deletions cut 3 bases from V and 5 bases from J, with 10 bases between. In DNA, the CDR3 is TGTGCCAGCAGCCAGGATGGAGGGACCGGGGAGCTGTTTTTT. It is translated as CASSQDGGTGELFF.

The chain is built from TRBV7-9 and TRBJ2-1; weak D call: TRBD2 (5 bases). The V gene's germline CDR1 is SEHNR and CDR2 FQNEAQ (reference sequence). Trimming removed 1 base from V and 5 bases from J, with 15 bases in between. The CDR3 spans 16 residues. The CDR3 here is CASSLGTGIRDNEQFF. In DNA, the CDR3 is TGTGCCAGCAGCTTAGGAACGGGGATTAGAGACAATGAGCAGTTCTTC.

The chain employs TRBV5-1 and TRBJ1-1; 9 bases match TRBD1. CDR1 and CDR2 (germline): SGHRS, YFSETQ. J gave up 8 bases and V 2 bases, and 13 bases lay outside the gene matches. The CDR3 is 16 residues long. Here the CDR3 reads CASSFSPGQGKTEAFF. For the CDR3, the DNA is TGCGCCAGCAGCTTTTCCCCGGGACAGGGAAAAACAGAAGCTTTCTTT.

The J gene is TRBJ2-4, the V gene TRBV6-6, with D possibly TRBD1 on 5 matching bases. Trimming pared 2 bases from V and 3 bases from J, leaving 14 bases between. The germline CDR1 and CDR2 sequences are MNHNY and SVGAGI (reference sequence). The CDR3 extends over 16 amino acids. This chain's CDR3 is CASSYAGSVGKNIQYF. The CDR3 bases are TGTGCCAGCAGTTACGCAGGGTCGGTAGGCAAAAACATTCAGTACTTC.

The chain employs TRBV27 and TRBJ2-3, with no clear D. The germline V gene encodes CDR1 MNHEY and CDR2 SMNVEV (reference sequence). Trimming pared 7 bases from V and 0 bases from J, leaving 11 bases between. The CDR3 consists of 14 residues. The CDR3 loop reads CASKVGGSTDTQYF. The DNA for the CDR3 is TGTGCCAGCAAAGTCGGCGGCAGCACAGATACGCAGTATTTT.

This chain connects TRBV6-2 or TRBV6-3 to TRBJ2-2; the D gene is possibly TRBD2 (5 bases). The V end lost 4 bases, the J end lost 1 base, and 10 bases lay between the germline ends. The CDR3 length is 15 residues. Germline-derived CDR1 and CDR2 are MNHEY and SVGEGT. The CDR3, as DNA: TGTGCCAGCAGTTCGGGGATAGTGAACACCGGGGAGCTGTTTTTT. This sequence encodes CASSSGIVNTGELFF.

This sequence joins TRBV28 and TRBJ1-6; 7 bases are shared with TRBD1. The germline V gene has CDR1 MDHEN and CDR2 SYDVKM. The CDR3 consists of 16 residues. V was clipped by 8 bases and J by 4 bases; unmatched bases: 11. DNA of the CDR3: TGTGCCAGCCATAGACAGGGTCAAAATTATAATTCACCCCTCCACTTT. This encodes CASHRQGQNYNSPLHF.

The rearrangement uses TRBV19 and TRBJ2-6; TRBD1 agrees at 7 bases. This CDR3 is 17 amino acids long. Germline V gene data show CDR1 as LNHDA and CDR2 as SQIVND (reference sequence). The V gene end was trimmed by 3 bases and the J gene end by 1 base; junction bases not matched to a gene: 6. In DNA form, the CDR3 reads TGTGCCAGTAGTATGAGGACAGGCACGTCTGGGGCCAACGTCCTGACTTTC. This translates into CASSMRTGTSGANVLTF.

This clone was seen more than once but under ten times. Other DNA sequences from this sample encode an identical CDR3 as well. The chain links TRBV7-6 to TRBJ1-1; TRBD1 agrees at 7 bases. CDR3 size: 13 residues. Germline V gene data show CDR1 as SGHVS and CDR2 as FNYEAQ. V dropped 2 bases and J dropped 3; count of bases not matched to a gene: 0. The CDR3 loop reads CASSLTGDTEAFF. CDR3 in DNA: TGTGCCAGCAGCTTAACAGGGGACACTGAAGCTTTCTTT.

CDR3 in amino acids: CASSPPPPVNYGYTF. Written as DNA, the CDR3 is TGTGCCAGCAGCCCCCCACCCCCAGTGAACTATGGCTACACCTTC. This chain joins TRBV3-1 (or the pseudogene TRBV3-2) and TRBJ1-2; unclear D gene. The length of the CDR3 is 15 residues. The germline CDR1 and CDR2 sequences are LGHDT and YNNKEL (reference sequence). The V and J ends lost 4 bases and 2 bases respectively, with 14 bases between them.